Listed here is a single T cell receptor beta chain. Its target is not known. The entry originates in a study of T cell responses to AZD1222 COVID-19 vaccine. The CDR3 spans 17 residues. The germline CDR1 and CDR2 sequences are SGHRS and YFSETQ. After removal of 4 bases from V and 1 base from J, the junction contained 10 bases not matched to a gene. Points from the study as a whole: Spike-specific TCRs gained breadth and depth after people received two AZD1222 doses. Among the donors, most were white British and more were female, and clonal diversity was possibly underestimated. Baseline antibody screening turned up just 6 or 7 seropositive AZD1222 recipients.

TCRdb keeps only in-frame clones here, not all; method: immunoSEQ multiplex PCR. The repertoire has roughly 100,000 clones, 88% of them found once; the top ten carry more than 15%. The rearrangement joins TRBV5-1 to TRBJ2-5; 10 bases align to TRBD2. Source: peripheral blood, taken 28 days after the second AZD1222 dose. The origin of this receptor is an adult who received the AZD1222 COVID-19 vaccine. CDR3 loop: CASSLTGTSDLQETQYF. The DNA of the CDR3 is TGCGCCAGCAGCCTAACCGGGACTAGCGACCTCCAAGAGACCCAGTACTTC.